This TCR beta chain was sequenced in a study of blood T cell repertoires in COVID-19. Study in general: COVID-19 samples from acute and convalescent phases originated in the United States, Italy and Spain. T cells, B-cell-depleted T cells, or PBMCs provided the cDNA or gDNA that served as material.

CDR3 length equals 14 residues. CDR1 and CDR2 (germline): MNHNY, SVGAGI (reference sequence). With 6 bases removed from V and 4 bases from J, the gap between germline ends came to 15 bases. As processed by the authors: From reference gene primer amplification, estimates of nucleated cell counts were derived. Measured with immunoSEQ multiplex PCR; TCRdb has only the in-frame clones, and not every one. Clone size and V and J calls were adopted from that table, with D and trimming inferred from the DNA. The repertoire consists of roughly 97,000 clones, with about four fifths occurring once and the leading ten covering more than 3%.

The V and J genes are TRBV6-6 and TRBJ1-2, with TRBD1 as a possible D gene (6 bases). The sequence derives from a woman of 80 years or more with active or convalescent COVID-19. The sample consisted of peripheral blood. In DNA, the CDR3 is TGTGCCAGCAGCCCCCCTAGGGGGAGCTATGGCTACACCTTC. Translated: CASSPPRGSYGYTF.